Following are 9 T cell receptor beta chains from one sample sequenced in a study of T cell responses to AZD1222 COVID-19 vaccine. Here immunoSEQ multiplex PCR was the method, and the copy in TCRdb shows in-frame clones only, minus some. The sample gives approximately 89,000 clones, 90% to 95% of which show up once; approximately 10% is in the top ten. The starting material was peripheral blood, obtained 28 days after the second AZD1222 dose. The receptor source for this set is an adult who received the AZD1222 COVID-19 vaccine.

The chain joins TRBV5-5 to TRBJ1-4; possible D gene TRBD1, 6 bases. CDR3 length: 16 amino acids. Germline assignment: CDR1 SGHKS and CDR2 YYEKEE (reference sequence). The ends were cut back, 4 bases at V and 3 bases at J, with 16 bases in the middle. The CDR3 region is CASSPRGQTANEKLFF. DNA for the CDR3: TGTGCCAGCAGCCCGCGAGGACAGACAGCTAATGAAAAACTGTTTTTT.

This sequence joins TRBV28 and TRBJ1-2; a possible D gene is TRBD1 (6 bases). Germline CDR1 reads MDHEN; CDR2 reads SYDVKM. V lost 4 bases, J lost 13 bases, and 28 bases lay in between. The CDR3 has 16 amino acids. Here the CDR3 DNA reads TGTGCCAGCAGTTCTTACGCGGGGGCCGGGGACCTCACTGCCACCTTC. Residues: CASSSYAGAGDLTATF.

The chain carries TRBV19 and TRBJ1-3; D is ambiguous. The CDR3 spans 14 residues. Germline CDR1 is LNHDA and CDR2 is SQIVND (reference sequence). Trimming left V 3 bases short and J 0 bases short, with 6 bases between. CDR3 sequence reads: CASSIVGSGNTIYF. The CDR3 DNA reads TGTGCCAGTAGTATCGTGGGCTCTGGAAACACCATATATTTT.

About this clone itself: The same CDR3 also results from other DNA sequences found in this sample. This chain links TRBV5-5 with TRBJ2-1; 9 bases match TRBD2. The V segment lost 4 bases and the J segment 2 bases; nucleotides outside the gene matches: 13. This CDR3 spans 18 amino acids. The germline CDR1 and CDR2 sequences are SGHKS and YYEKEE (reference sequence). CDR3 sequence reads: CASSKPRGGRATYNEQFF. The CDR3 DNA is TGTGCCAGCAGCAAGCCCCGGGGCGGGAGGGCCACCTACAATGAGCAGTTCTTC. Full variable domain (rest looked up from reference TRBV5-5 and TRBJ2-1): DAGVTQSPTHLIKTRGQQVTLRCSPISGHKSVSWYQQVLGQGPQFIFQYYEKEERGRGNFPDRFSARQFPNYSSELNVNALLLGDSALYLCASSKPRGGRATYNEQFFGPGTRLTVL.

This clone was seen more than once but under ten times. Other nucleotide sequences in the sample specify the same CDR3. V usage is TRBV28 and J usage is TRBJ2-6; D uncertain. This CDR3 comprises 13 residues. V was pared by 1 base and J by 4 bases, with 2 bases between. CDR1 is MDHEN, CDR2 SYDVKM, per germline. CDR3 sequence reads: CASSLSGANVLTF. The CDR3 DNA is TGTGCCAGCAGTTTATCCGGGGCCAACGTCCTGACTTTC. The full variable domain, with the rest looked up from reference TRBV28 and TRBJ2-6, is DVKVTQSSRYLVKRTGEKVFLECVQDMDHENMFWYRQDPGLGLRLIYFSYDVKMKEKGDIPEGYSVSREKKERFSLILESASTNQTSMYLCASSLSGANVLTFGAGSRLTVL.

The chain employs TRBV5-1 and TRBJ1-2; D remains unclear. Looked up from germline, CDR1 is SGHRS and CDR2 is YFSETQ. CDR3 length equals 14 residues. Trimming pared 0 bases from V and 4 bases from J, leaving 10 bases between. CDR3 amino acids: CASSLASVLYGYTF. The CDR3 coding sequence is TGCGCCAGCAGCTTGGCCTCCGTCCTCTATGGCTACACCTTC.

The V and J genes are TRBV6-1 and TRBJ1-4; D ambiguous. Germline CDR1 is MNHNS and CDR2 is SASEGT. The CDR3 length is 15 residues. Between the trimmed V and J ends, which lost 2 bases and 8 bases, there was a span of 15 bases. Here the CDR3 DNA reads TGTGCCAGCAGTGAATTGGGGTGGAACGGCGAAAAACTGTTTTTT. This encodes CASSELGWNGEKLFF.

Only one count was recorded for this clone. The V gene is TRBV11-1, the J gene TRBJ1-6; tentatively, D is TRBD1 (6 bases). Germline CDR1 SGHAT, CDR2 FQDESV (reference sequence). Trimming took 2 bases from V and 7 from J, leaving 12 bases between them. The length of the CDR3 is 15 residues. The CDR3, as DNA: TGTGCCAGCAGCTTACGGGGGCTCGGGAATTCACCCCTCCACTTT. As protein: CASSLRGLGNSPLHF.

This sequence joins TRBV28 and TRBJ1-6, with a tentative D call TRBD1 (5 bases). This CDR3 comprises 16 residues. Looked up from germline, CDR1 is MDHEN and CDR2 is SYDVKM. The V end lost 7 bases, the J end lost 0 bases, and 13 bases lay between the germline ends. CDR3 sequence reads: CASTFPGSSYNSPLHF. The CDR3 DNA reads TGTGCCAGCACCTTCCCAGGGAGCTCCTATAATTCACCCCTCCACTTT.